The text below deals with one T cell receptor (beta chain). The CDR3 runs to 13 residues. The germline V gene encodes CDR1 SGHTA and CDR2 FQGNSA. Trimming removed 3 bases from V and 1 base from J, with 7 bases in between. Original data processing: Estimates of nucleated cell counts were drawn from the amplification of reference gene primers. Sequencing was performed with immunoSEQ multiplex PCR; in TCRdb, only in-frame clones are kept and a portion is missing. V, J and clone size are those of that table, while D and trimming were read from the DNA. The data contain about 84,000 clones, about 83% of them singletons. The data belong to a study of blood T cell repertoires in COVID-19.

Specimen: peripheral blood. The sequence was collected from a woman older than 75 with acute or convalescent COVID-19. V usage is TRBV7-2 and J usage is TRBJ2-7; D uncertain. The DNA of the CDR3 is TGTGCCAGCAGCTTCCCTCAGTCCTACGAGCAGTACTTC. Translated: CASSFPQSYEQYF. The whole variable domain, filled in from reference TRBV7-2 and TRBJ2-7, reads GAGVSQSPSNKVTEKGKDVELRCDPISGHTALYWYRQSLGQGLEFLIYFQGNSAPDKSGLPSDRFSAERTGGSVSTLTIQRTQQEDSAVYLCASSFPQSYEQYFGPGTRLTVT.